This TCR beta chain comes out of a study of blood T cells in healthy people across ages. The use of a sample-barcoded 5' primer and a J-beta primer mix characterized a second PCR of about 7 to 12 cycles. TCRdb itself ran the 5' RACE reads through MiXCR, one entry per CDR3 protein. Among 550,000 to 600,000 distinct CDR3 sequences, 47% were seen once, and the ten largest hold about 22%. The CDR3 runs 14 residues. The V end lost 3 bases, the J end lost 7 bases, and 13 bases lay between the germline ends. This clonotype was seen just once. Its specificity is not known. Study outcomes and limitations: Since the PBMCs were unsorted, naive and antigen-experienced cells could not be conclusively compared. Unknown CMV status may confound age-related changes in expanded clones.

The rearrangement joins TRBV12-3 or TRBV12-4 to TRBJ1-5; possible D gene TRBD1, 5 bases. This TCR derives from a man older than 75 in good health. The specimen was blood. The CDR3 here is CASSFGGLGQPQHF. CDR3 sequence (DNA): TGTGCCAGCAGTTTCGGGGGATTGGGACAGCCCCAGCATTTT.